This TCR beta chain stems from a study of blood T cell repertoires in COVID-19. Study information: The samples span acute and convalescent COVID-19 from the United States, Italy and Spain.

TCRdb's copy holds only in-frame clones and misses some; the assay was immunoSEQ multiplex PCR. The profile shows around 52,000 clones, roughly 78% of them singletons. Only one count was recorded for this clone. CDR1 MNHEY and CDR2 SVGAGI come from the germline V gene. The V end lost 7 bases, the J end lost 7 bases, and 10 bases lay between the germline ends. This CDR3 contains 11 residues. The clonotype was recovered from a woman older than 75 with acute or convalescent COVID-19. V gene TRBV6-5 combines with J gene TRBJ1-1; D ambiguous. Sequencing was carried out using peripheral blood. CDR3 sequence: CASNVGYEAFF. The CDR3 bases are TGTGCCAGCAATGTCGGGTATGAAGCTTTCTTT.